Listed here is a single T cell receptor beta chain. The data are from a study of identifying expanded T cells in peripheral blood. TCRdb keeps only in-frame clones here, not all; method: immunoSEQ multiplex PCR. The sample consists of fewer than 60,000 clones, around 82% of them appearing once. The CDR3 sequence is 14 residues long. Deletions cut 6 bases from V and 2 bases from J, with 13 bases between. Germline CDR1 SNHLY, CDR2 FYNNEI. The receptor comes from a person aged 18 to 69 in good health. The rearrangement links TRBV2 to TRBJ2-5; no firm D call. Sequencing was performed on blood. In nucleotides, the CDR3 is TGTGCCAGCAGGGAACGGGTGGGACAAGAGACCCAGTACTTC. Protein sequence: CASRERVGQETQYF.